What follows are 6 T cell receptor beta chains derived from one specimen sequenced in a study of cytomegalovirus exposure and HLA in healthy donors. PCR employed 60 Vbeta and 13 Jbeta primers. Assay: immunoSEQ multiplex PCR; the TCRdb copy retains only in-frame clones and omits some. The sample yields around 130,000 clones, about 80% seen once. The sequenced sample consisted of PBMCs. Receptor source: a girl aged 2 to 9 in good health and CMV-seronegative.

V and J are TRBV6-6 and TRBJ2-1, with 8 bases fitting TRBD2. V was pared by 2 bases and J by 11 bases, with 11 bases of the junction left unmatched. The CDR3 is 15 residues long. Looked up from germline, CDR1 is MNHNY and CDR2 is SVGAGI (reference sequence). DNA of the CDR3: TGTGCCAGCAGTTACGGAGCGGGAGAGGATCGGAAGCAGTTCTTC. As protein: CASSYGAGEDRKQFF.

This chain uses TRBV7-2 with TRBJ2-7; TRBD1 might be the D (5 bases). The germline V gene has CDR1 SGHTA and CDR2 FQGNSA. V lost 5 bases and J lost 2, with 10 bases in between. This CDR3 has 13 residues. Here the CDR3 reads CASSQTDTYEQYF. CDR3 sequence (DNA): TGTGCCAGCAGCCAGACAGATACCTACGAGCAGTACTTC.

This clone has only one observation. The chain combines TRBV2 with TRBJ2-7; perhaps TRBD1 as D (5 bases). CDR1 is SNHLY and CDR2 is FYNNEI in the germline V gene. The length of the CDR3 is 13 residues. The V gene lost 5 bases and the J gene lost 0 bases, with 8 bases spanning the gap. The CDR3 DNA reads TGTGCCAGCAGTAGACAGCTCTCCTACGAGCAGTACTTC. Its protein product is CASSRQLSYEQYF. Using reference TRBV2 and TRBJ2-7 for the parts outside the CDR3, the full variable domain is EPEVTQTPSHQVTQMGQEVILRCVPISNHLYFYWYRQILGQKVEFLVSFYNNEISEKSEIFDDQFSVERPDGSNFTLKIRSTKLEDSAMYFCASSRQLSYEQYFGPGTRLTVT.

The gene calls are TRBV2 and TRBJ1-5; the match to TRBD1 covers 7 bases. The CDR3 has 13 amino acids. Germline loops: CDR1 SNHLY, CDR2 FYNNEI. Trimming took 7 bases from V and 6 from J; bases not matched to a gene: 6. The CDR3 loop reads CASTSTGAQPQHF. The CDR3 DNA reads TGTGCCAGCACATCAACAGGGGCTCAGCCCCAGCATTTT. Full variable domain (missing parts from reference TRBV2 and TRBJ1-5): EPEVTQTPSHQVTQMGQEVILRCVPISNHLYFYWYRQILGQKVEFLVSFYNNEISEKSEIFDDQFSVERPDGSNFTLKIRSTKLEDSAMYFCASTSTGAQPQHFGDGTRLSIL.

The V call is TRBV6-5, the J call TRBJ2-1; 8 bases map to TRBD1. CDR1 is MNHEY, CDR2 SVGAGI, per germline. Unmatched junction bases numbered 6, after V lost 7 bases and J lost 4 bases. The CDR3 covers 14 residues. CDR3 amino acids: CASTGGGGYNEQFF. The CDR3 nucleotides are TGTGCCAGCACAGGGGGCGGTGGGTACAATGAGCAGTTCTTC.

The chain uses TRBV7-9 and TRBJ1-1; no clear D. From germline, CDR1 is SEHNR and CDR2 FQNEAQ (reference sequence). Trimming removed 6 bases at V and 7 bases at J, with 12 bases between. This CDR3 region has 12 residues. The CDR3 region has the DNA TGTGCCAGCAGTTTCGCAGCGAATGAAGCTTTCTTT. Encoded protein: CASSFAANEAFF.